This T cell receptor beta chain came from a study of graft-versus-host responses after intestinal transplantation. Overall study: Uniformly, recipients were administered anti-thymocyte globulin induction with subsequent tacrolimus and steroids for 3 to 4 years.

Germline CDR1 is SGHVS and CDR2 is FQNEAQ. V lost 5 bases to trimming and J lost 3 bases, with 17 bases between them. The CDR3 is 15 amino acids. Libraries were prepared by immunoSEQ multiplex PCR; TCRdb keeps only in-frame clonotypes and omits some of them. The data show about 94,000 clones, roughly 91% seen once. With respect to this clone: As yet, its antigen is unknown.

Study-level findings and limits: The study associated peak circulating GvH clone levels with early post-transplant HvG declines.

The chain uses TRBV7-8 and TRBJ2-7; possibly TRBD1 for D (6 bases). The clonotype comes from a human donor who received an intestinal transplant. This sample comprised unstimulated CD8+ T cells sorted from spleen or lymph node cells, obtained before intestinal transplant. The CDR3 protein is CASSLYNRESYEQYF. CDR3 DNA sequence: TGTGCCAGCAGCCTGTATAACAGGGAGAGCTACGAGCAGTACTTC.